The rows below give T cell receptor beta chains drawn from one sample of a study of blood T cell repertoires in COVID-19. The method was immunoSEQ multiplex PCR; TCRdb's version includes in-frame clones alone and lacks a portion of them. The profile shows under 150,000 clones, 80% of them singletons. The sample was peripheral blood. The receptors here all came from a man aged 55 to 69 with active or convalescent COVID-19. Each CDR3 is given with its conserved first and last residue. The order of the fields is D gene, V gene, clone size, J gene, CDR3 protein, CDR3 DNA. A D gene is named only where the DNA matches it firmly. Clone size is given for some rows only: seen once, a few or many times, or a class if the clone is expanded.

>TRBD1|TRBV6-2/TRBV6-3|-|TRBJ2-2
CASSLLGGAGELFF
TGTGCCAGCAGCCTTCTAGGGGGCGCCGGGGAGCTGTTTTTT
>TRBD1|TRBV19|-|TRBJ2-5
CASSIPGTGSWETQYF
TGTGCCAGTAGTATCCCCGGGACAGGGTCATGGGAGACCCAGTACTTC
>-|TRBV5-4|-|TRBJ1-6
CASSLVGGNSPLHF
TGTGCCAGCAGCTTGGTAGGGGGTAATTCACCCCTCCACTTT
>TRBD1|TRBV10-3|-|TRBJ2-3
CANRQGSTDTQYF
TGTGCCAACCGACAGGGGAGCACAGATACGCAGTATTTT
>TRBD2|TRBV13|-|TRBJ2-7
CASSHRTSGLYEQYF
TGTGCCAGCAGCCACAGGACTAGCGGGCTTTACGAGCAGTACTTC
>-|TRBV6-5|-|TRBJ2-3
CASRREYGSGQYF
TGTGCCAGCCGGAGGGAGTACGGATCTGGGCAGTATTTT
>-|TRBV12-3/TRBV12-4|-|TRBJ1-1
CASGRGTEAFF
TGTGCCAGCGGGCGGGGAACTGAAGCTTTCTTT
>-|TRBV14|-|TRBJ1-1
CASSRVVGATEAFF
TGTGCCAGCAGCCGGGTGGTAGGGGCCACTGAAGCTTTCTTT
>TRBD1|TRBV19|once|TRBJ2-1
CASRPRDRGHNEQFF
TGTGCCAGTAGACCCCGGGACAGGGGCCACAATGAGCAGTTCTTC
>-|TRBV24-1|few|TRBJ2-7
CATSEPQAYEQYF
TGTGCCACCAGTGAACCACAAGCCTACGAGCAGTACTTC
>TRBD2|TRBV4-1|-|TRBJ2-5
CASSQGPAGGGETQYF
TGCGCCAGCAGCCAAGGTCCAGCGGGAGGGGGGGAGACCCAGTACTTC
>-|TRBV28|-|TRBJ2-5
CASSLGATGGRETQYF
TGTGCCAGCAGTTTGGGGGCGACAGGCGGGCGGGAGACCCAGTACTTC
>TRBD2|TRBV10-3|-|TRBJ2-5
CAISDSGQGLAGGPPIETQYF
TGTGCCATCAGTGATTCCGGACAGGGACTAGCGGGAGGGCCCCCGATAGAGACCCAGTACTTC
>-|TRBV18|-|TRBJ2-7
CASSPSEAGRYEQYF
TGTGCCAGCTCACCAAGTGAGGCAGGGCGGTACGAGCAGTACTTC
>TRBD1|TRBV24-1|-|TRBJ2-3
CATSESTGTGTDTQYF
TGTGCCACCAGTGAGTCTACCGGGACAGGGACAGATACGCAGTATTTT
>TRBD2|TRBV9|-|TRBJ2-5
CASSVLGGREETQYF
TGTGCCAGCAGCGTACTAGGCGGGAGGGAGGAGACCCAGTACTTC
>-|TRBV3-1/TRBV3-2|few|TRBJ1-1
CASSQGLQENTEAFF
TGTGCCAGCAGCCAAGGGTTACAGGAGAACACTGAAGCTTTCTTT
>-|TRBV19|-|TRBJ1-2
CASSNAGDLYGYTF
TGTGCCAGTAGTAACGCAGGGGATCTGTATGGCTACACCTTC
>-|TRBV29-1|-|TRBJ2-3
CSVDDPFPRLSGDTQYF
TGCAGCGTTGATGACCCCTTTCCCAGACTCTCCGGTGATACGCAGTATTTT
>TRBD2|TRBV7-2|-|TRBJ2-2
CASSLQAGVNTGELFF
TGTGCCAGCAGCTTGCAAGCGGGAGTGAACACCGGGGAGCTGTTTTTT
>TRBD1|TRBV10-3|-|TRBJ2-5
CAISEGTGGGQETQYF
TGTGCCATCAGTGAGGGGACAGGGGGAGGGCAAGAGACCCAGTACTTC
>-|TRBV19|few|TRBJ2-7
CASSLGHSQSYEQYF
TGTGCCAGTAGTCTGGGACACTCCCAATCCTACGAGCAGTACTTC